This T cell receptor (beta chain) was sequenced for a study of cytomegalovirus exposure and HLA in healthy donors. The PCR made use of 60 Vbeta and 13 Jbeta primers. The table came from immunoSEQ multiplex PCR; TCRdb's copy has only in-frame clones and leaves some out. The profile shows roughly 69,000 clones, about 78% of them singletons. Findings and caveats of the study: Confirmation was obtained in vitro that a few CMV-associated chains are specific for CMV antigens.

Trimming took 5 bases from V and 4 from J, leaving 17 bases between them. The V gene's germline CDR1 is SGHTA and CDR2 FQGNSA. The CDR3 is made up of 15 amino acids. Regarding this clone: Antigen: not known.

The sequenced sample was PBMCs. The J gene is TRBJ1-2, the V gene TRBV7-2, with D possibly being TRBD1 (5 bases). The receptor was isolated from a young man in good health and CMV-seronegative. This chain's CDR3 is CASSPRGGASYGYTF. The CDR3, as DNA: TGTGCCAGCAGCCCTCGTGGAGGGGCCAGCTATGGCTACACCTTC.